Below are 2 T cell receptor beta chains sequenced from a single sample in a study of vaccination and CD4 T cells after COVID-19. Sequencing of the DNA from cultured CD4+ T cells was carried out with the Oncomine TCR Beta short-read assay. TCRdb itself ran the PCR reads through MiXCR, one entry per CDR3 protein. The repertoire has about 20,000 distinct CDR3 sequences, approximately 50% of them found once; the top ten carry roughly 17%. These receptors' antigens are unknown. As to treatment: approximately nine-day PBMC culture with coronavirus spike peptide pools or control peptides (ViraFEST assay). The sample was CD4+ T cells from blood, cultured in vitro. Receptors were obtained from a human donor who had recovered from COVID-19.

The genes are TRBV10-3 and TRBJ2-7; 8 bases line up with TRBD1. The CDR3 length is 13 residues. Germline trimming cut 0 bases from V and 6 bases from J; bases unmatched to any gene: 1. The V gene's germline CDR1 is ENHRY and CDR2 SYGVKD. The CDR3: CAISESGQGEQYF. The CDR3 DNA reads as TGTGCCATCAGTGAGTCAGGACAGGGCGAGCAGTACTTC.

V and J are TRBV2 and TRBJ2-7, with D tentatively TRBD1 (6 bases). The germline V and J ends were trimmed by 7 bases and 4 bases, with 11 bases remaining between them. The CDR3 has 12 residues. Germline V gene lookup returns CDR1 SNHLY and CDR2 FYNNEI. CDR3 nucleotide sequence: TGTGCCAGCAAAACGGACAGTTACGAGCAGTACTTC. This codes for CASKTDSYEQYF.